The 32 T cell receptor beta chains given below trace back to one sample, sequenced in a study of spatial heterogeneity in lung cancer (dated by TCRdb to the late 2010s). The meaning of the sample's time point label: sample taken at primary tumor resection. TCR sequencing used whole RNA extracted from tumor and nontumor lung tissue, or from cryopreserved PBMC samples, without cell sorting. The library came from 5' RACE. Reads for this sample came from a NextSeq 500. The public reads were quality trimmed at Q25 with fastp and then assembled into clones with MiXCR by TCRdb, keeping productive beta chains. Each entry is one CDR3 protein sequence, shown with its most common DNA and genes. The table for this sample lists 7,000 or so distinct CDR3 sequences; around 5% of them were counted only once. The leading ten clones occupy around 10% of the sample. Specimen: normal lung tissue next to the tumor, collected at surgery. These receptors came from a female donor with early-stage non-small cell lung cancer.

As regards this clonotype: Since it is a stray read in a library aimed at alpha chains, this beta chain has a size that is not meaningful. J is TRBJ2-3 and V is TRBV7-3, with TRBD2 matching 8 bases. The CDR3 consists of 15 residues. The trim removed 6 bases at V and 4 bases at J, leaving 9 bases unmatched. Germline-derived CDR1 and CDR2 are SGHTA and FQGTGA. The CDR3 DNA reads TGTGCCAGCAGTCCTTCCGGACTAGCCGCAGATACGCAGTATTTT. Translated: CASSPSGLAADTQYF.

This clonotype has at least ten counts. This beta chain appears as a stray read in a library generated for alpha chains; its size is not informative. This chain uses TRBV12-3 or TRBV12-4 with TRBJ2-2; D is undetermined. The CDR3 is 13 residues long. V was shortened by 7 bases and J by 4 bases, with 10 bases between the two germline ends. In nucleotides, the CDR3 is TGTGCCAGCAACCCTTTGAGCACCGGGGAGCTGTTTTTT. Translation: CASNPLSTGELFF.

This clonotype is medium-sized within its sample. For a library built for alpha chains, this beta chain is a stray read; little rests on its size. The chain links TRBV5-1 to TRBJ2-5, with D perhaps being TRBD1 or TRBD2 (5 bases each). The CDR3 covers 17 residues. The V and J ends lost 4 bases and 0 bases respectively, with 19 bases between them. Germline V lookup: CDR1 SGHRS, CDR2 YFSETQ. The CDR3 sequence is CASSLQLGPLYQETQYF. CDR3 in DNA: TGCGCCAGCAGCCTACAATTGGGACCTCTGTACCAAGAGACCCAGTACTTC. Based on the CDR3 plus reference TRBV5-1 and TRBJ2-5, the full variable domain is KAGVTQTPRYLIKTRGQQVTLSCSPISGHRSVSWYQQTPGQGLQFLFEYFSETQRNKGNFPGRFSGRQFSNSRSEMNVSTLELGDSALYLCASSLQLGPLYQETQYFGPGTRLLVL.

This clonotype is medium-sized in the sample. The library was designed around alpha chains, so this beta chain is a stray read whose abundance carries little weight. This chain uses TRBV29-1 with TRBJ2-6, with TRBD2 matching over 7 bases. V trimming: 7 bases; J trimming: 2 bases; junction bases outside the gene matches: 14. CDR1 and CDR2 (germline): SQVTM, ANQGSEA. The CDR3 runs 17 residues. CDR3 sequence (DNA): TGCAGCGGGATACTCGAAACGGGGACTACTGGGGCCAACGTCCTGACTTTC. Encoded protein: CSGILETGTTGANVLTF.

In its sample, this clonotype ranks as medium-sized (0.01 to 0.1%). With the library built for alpha chains, this beta chain is off target and its frequency is not meaningful. The chain is built from TRBV20-1 and TRBJ1-5, with 7 bases matching TRBD1. The CDR3 consists of 15 residues. The ends lost 3 bases at V and 2 bases at J; junction bases unmatched: 7. In germline, CDR1 is DFQATT, CDR2 SNEGSKA (reference sequence). The CDR3 DNA sequence: TGCAGTGCTAGCTTACAGGGGACGGGCAATCAGCCCCAGCATTTT. Amino acids: CSASLQGTGNQPQHF.

This clonotype was seen ten or more times. This beta chain is a stray read from a library made for alpha chains; its abundance is not meaningful. The chain has TRBV12-3 or TRBV12-4 and TRBJ2-3; 7 nucleotides match TRBD2. There are 23 residues in the CDR3. The trim removed 6 bases at V and 2 bases at J, leaving 32 bases unmatched. The CDR3 nucleotides are TGTGCCAGCAGATCGGGGGACTACTCATGGACCACAGATGTGCAGTGGACCACAGATACGCAGTATTTT. Encoded protein: CASRSGDYSWTTDVQWTTDTQYF.

To note about this clonotype: With the library built for alpha chains, this beta chain is off target and its frequency is not meaningful. J is TRBJ2-2 and V is TRBV23-1; 11 bases map to TRBD1. TRBV23-1 qualifies as an ORF whose function is uncertain. CDR3 length equals 19 residues. J was trimmed by 2 bases and V by 0 bases; bases with no gene match: 8. CDR3 sequence: CASSQSGTGGRLNTGELFF. The DNA of the CDR3 is TGCGCCAGCAGTCAATCAGGGACAGGGGGAAGGTTAAACACCGGGGAGCTGTTTTTT.

This clonotype is deemed medium-sized. This beta chain slipped into a library made for alpha chains as a stray read, so its size is not meaningful. The rearrangement links TRBV2 to TRBJ1-6; tentatively, D is TRBD1 (5 bases). This CDR3 has 18 amino acids. Germline assignment: CDR1 SNHLY and CDR2 FYNNEI. V lost 3 bases to trimming and J lost 6 bases, with 21 bases between them. CDR3 nucleotide sequence: TGTGCCAGCAGTGACGCCGGGGACGGCAGTTCGGGTAATTCACCCCTCCACTTT. This translates into CASSDAGDGSSGNSPLHF.

This clonotype is categorized as medium-sized (0.01 to 0.1%). A library prepared for alpha chains yielded this beta chain as an off-target read; its size is of little meaning. The chain recombines TRBV20-1 with TRBJ2-3, with a possible D match to TRBD1 (5 bases). The CDR3 has 15 residues. Germline loops: CDR1 DFQATT, CDR2 SNEGSKA (reference sequence). V lost 5 bases and J 1 base, leaving 16 bases between the germline ends. The chain's CDR3 is CSAHPQGWGTDTQYF. In DNA form, the CDR3 reads TGCAGTGCTCATCCCCAGGGATGGGGCACAGATACGCAGTATTTT.

This clonotype was seen more than once but under ten times. Since it is a stray read in a library aimed at alpha chains, this beta chain has a size that is not meaningful. The CDR3 sequence: CASRRQGNTEAFF. DNA of the CDR3: TGTGCCAGCAGAAGACAGGGGAACACTGAAGCTTTCTTT. This chain links TRBV6-1 with TRBJ1-1, with 7 bases matching TRBD1. This CDR3 spans 13 amino acids. V was pared by 6 bases and J by 1 base, with 2 bases of the junction left unmatched. The germline V gene encodes CDR1 MNHNS and CDR2 SASEGT.

This clonotype is deemed medium-sized. Because the library targeted alpha chains, this beta chain is an off-target read whose size means little. The gene calls are TRBV4-1 and TRBJ1-5; D is possibly TRBD1 (6 bases). CDR3 length: 17 residues. Germline V gene lookup returns CDR1 MGHRA and CDR2 YSYEKL. With 5 bases removed from V and 0 bases from J, the gap between germline ends came to 17 bases. The CDR3, as DNA: TGCGCCAGCAGCGCTCGCTACAGGGAATATAGCAATCAGCCCCAGCATTTT. Its translation: CASSARYREYSNQPQHF.

This clonotype was recorded a few times. This beta chain was picked up by a library intended for alpha chains and is off target, so its count carries little meaning. CDR3 in DNA: TGTGCCAGCAGTGAGAGATACGAGCAGTACTTC. It is translated as CASSERYEQYF. The chain is built from TRBV28 and TRBJ2-7; no reliable D call. The CDR3 is 11 amino acids. Germline assignment: CDR1 MDHEN and CDR2 SYDVKM. V lost 5 bases and J lost 4, with 6 bases in between.

In the case of this clonotype: This beta chain came through as a stray read in a library set up for alpha chains, and its size says little. The V gene is TRBV20-1, the J gene TRBJ2-3; D is uncertain. The germline V and J ends were trimmed by 2 bases and 6 bases, with 18 bases remaining between them. The CDR3 is 15 residues long. Germline CDR1 DFQATT, CDR2 SNEGSKA (reference sequence). The CDR3 bases are TGCAGTGCTAGATCAAGTGGGCCGGACGAGGATACGCAGTATTTT. Translating gives CSARSSGPDEDTQYF.

This clonotype was seen ten or more times. This beta chain slipped into a library made for alpha chains as a stray read, so its size is not meaningful. This chain uses TRBV18 with TRBJ2-7, with 9 bases aligning to TRBD1. Germline CDR1 reads KGHSH; CDR2 reads LQKENI. This CDR3 has 14 residues. The junction had 4 bases not matched to a gene; V was cut back by 6 bases and J by 1 base. CDR3 sequence reads: CASSRTGASYEQYF. CDR3 sequence (DNA): TGTGCCAGCTCGCGGACAGGGGCGTCCTACGAGCAGTACTTC.

This clonotype was recorded at least ten times. This beta chain appears as a stray read in a library generated for alpha chains; its size is not informative. J is TRBJ2-3 and V is TRBV20-1; D call uncertain. The CDR3 is 12 residues long. CDR1 and CDR2 from the germline V gene are DFQATT and SNEGSKA (reference sequence). Trimming shortened V by 6 bases and J by 6 bases, and 13 bases separated the two germline ends. CDR3 loop: CSALPRWDTQYF. For the CDR3, the DNA is TGCAGTGCCCTCCCCCGGTGGGATACGCAGTATTTT.

This clonotype came up many times. This beta chain slipped into a library made for alpha chains as a stray read, so its size is not meaningful. The J gene is TRBJ2-7, the V gene TRBV3-1; no firm D call. Per germline, CDR1 LGHDT and CDR2 YNNKEL (reference sequence). The CDR3 extends over 14 amino acids. With 4 bases removed from V and 6 bases from J, the gap between germline ends came to 16 bases. CDR3 nucleotide sequence: TGTGCCAGCAGCCCCCGGACCGTAAAGACCGAGCAGTACTTC. It specifies CASSPRTVKTEQYF.

This clonotype is medium-sized. This beta chain appears as a stray read in a library generated for alpha chains; its size is not informative. The genes are TRBV28 and TRBJ2-5; no definite D call. Germline V lookup: CDR1 MDHEN, CDR2 SYDVKM. The CDR3 extends over 11 amino acids. V dropped 5 bases and J dropped 3 bases, with 4 bases sitting between them. CDR3 sequence reads: CASSPEETQYF. The CDR3 nucleotides read TGTGCCAGCAGTCCCGAAGAGACCCAGTACTTC.

This clonotype showed up just a few times. Little can be read into the size of this beta chain, an off-target read in a library designed for alpha chains. The rearrangement joins TRBV4-1 to TRBJ1-1; tentative D call: TRBD1 (5 bases). V was pared by 1 base and J by 12 bases, with 21 bases between. CDR1 and CDR2 (germline): MGHRA, YSYEKL. The CDR3 spans 15 residues. In nucleotides, the CDR3 is TGCGCCAGCAGCCAAGGGCAAGGACAAGGTTCCCTCCCTTTCTTT. It translates to CASSQGQGQGSLPFF.

This clonotype is deemed medium-sized. Found in a library prepared for alpha chains, this beta chain is an off-target read, and its abundance has little meaning. The chain carries TRBV6-5 and TRBJ1-6; D not certain. The CDR3 consists of 19 residues. V was trimmed by 2 bases and J by 0 bases, leaving 17 bases between them. From germline, CDR1 is MNHEY and CDR2 SVGAGI. Here the CDR3 DNA reads TGTGCCAGCAGTTACGGGCCCTCGGACGGCCGCTCCTATAATTCACCCCTCCACTTT. This codes for CASSYGPSDGRSYNSPLHF.

This clonotype was counted between two and nine times. A library prepared for alpha chains yielded this beta chain as an off-target read; its size is of little meaning. This chain joins TRBV11-2 and TRBJ2-3, with D perhaps TRBD2 (6 bases). V lost 0 bases, J lost 11 bases, and 12 bases lay in between. Germline V gene sequence: CDR1 SGHAT, CDR2 FQNNGV. This CDR3 contains 13 residues. CDR3 loop: CASSLDLRTMQYF. In DNA form, the CDR3 reads TGTGCCAGCAGCTTAGATCTACGGACTATGCAGTATTTT. The variable domain in full, completed from reference TRBV11-2 and TRBJ2-3, reads EAGVAQSPRYKIIEKRQSVAFWCNPISGHATLYWYQQILGQGPKLLIQFQNNGVVDDSQLPKDRFSAERLKGVDSTLKIQPAKLEDSAVYLCASSLDLRTMQYFGPGTRLTVL.

This clonotype was seen repeatedly, ten times or more. This beta chain is an unintended read in a library built for alpha chains; its size means little. The chain uses TRBV6-5 and TRBJ2-3, with 12 bases lining up with TRBD2. CDR1 and CDR2 (germline): MNHEY, SVGAGI. V shed 5 bases and J 0 bases; nucleotides not matched to a gene: 6. CDR3 length equals 17 residues. The CDR3 bases are TGTGCCAGCAGTCCTTCCGGGACTAGCGGGAGCACAGATACGCAGTATTTT. Translated: CASSPSGTSGSTDTQYF.

This clonotype appeared many times. This beta chain is a stray read from a library made for alpha chains; its abundance is not meaningful. V gene TRBV7-9 combines with J gene TRBJ2-3, with 10 bases fitting TRBD2. The CDR3 has 18 residues. The V segment lost 1 base and the J segment 3 bases; nucleotides outside the gene matches: 10. Germline loops: CDR1 SEHNR, CDR2 FQNEAQ (reference sequence). The CDR3 sequence is CASSLVGGSSGRTDTQYF. CDR3 sequence (DNA): TGTGCCAGCAGCTTAGTTGGAGGTTCTAGCGGGAGAACAGATACGCAGTATTTT.

This clonotype came up many times. Being off target in a library aimed at alpha chains, this beta chain has a size of little meaning. The rearrangement joins TRBV20-1 to TRBJ2-3, with 8 bases matching TRBD2. The CDR3 has 17 amino acids. The V gene end was trimmed by 3 bases and the J gene end by 1 base; junction bases not matched to a gene: 12. Germline CDR1 is DFQATT and CDR2 is SNEGSKA (reference sequence). CDR3 region: CSASIGREVWGTDTQYF. The CDR3, as DNA: TGCAGTGCTAGCATTGGGCGGGAGGTATGGGGCACAGATACGCAGTATTTT.

This clonotype is labeled medium-sized. The size of this beta chain means little, since it is a stray read in a library made for alpha chains. This chain connects TRBV12-3 or TRBV12-4 to TRBJ1-1; 7 bases are shared with TRBD1. The CDR3 spans 12 residues. Trimming removed 5 bases from V and 7 bases from J; junction bases left unmatched: 4. The CDR3 DNA is TGTGCCAGCAGTAAAAGGACAGGTGAAGCTTTCTTT. This sequence encodes CASSKRTGEAFF.

In this sample, this clonotype is medium-sized. As an off-target read in a library built for alpha chains, this beta chain has a frequency of little significance. The CDR3 sequence: CASSLRLYNSPLHF. The CDR3 bases are TGTGCCAGCAGTTTACGACTGTATAATTCACCCCTCCACTTT. The chain combines TRBV27 with TRBJ1-6; D unclear. Germline V CDR1 and CDR2: MNHEY, SMNVEV (reference sequence). The CDR3 is made up of 14 amino acids. Trimming took 2 bases from V and 4 from J, leaving 6 bases between them.

In its sample, this clonotype ranks as medium-sized. With the library built for alpha chains, this beta chain is off target and its frequency is not meaningful. The J gene is TRBJ1-3, the V gene TRBV3-1, with D perhaps matching TRBD1 (6 bases). With 6 bases removed from V and 3 bases from J, the gap between germline ends came to 12 bases. Germline V gene data show CDR1 as LGHDT and CDR2 as YNNKEL (reference sequence). The CDR3 consists of 14 residues. In nucleotides, the CDR3 is TGTGCCAGCAGTCAAAGGACAGTTGGAAACACCATATATTTT. Translated, it gives CASSQRTVGNTIYF.

Remarks on this clonotype: Within a library made for alpha chains, this beta chain is off target, and its count is uninformative. The chain carries TRBV20-1 and TRBJ2-2; D is undetermined. The CDR3 is made up of 16 amino acids. CDR1 is DFQATT, CDR2 SNEGSKA, per germline (reference sequence). The V gene lost 3 bases and the J gene lost 1 base, with 15 bases spanning the gap. This CDR3 is CSASLNPAGNTGELFF. The CDR3 DNA is TGCAGTGCTAGTCTAAATCCCGCAGGGAACACCGGGGAGCTGTTTTTT.

This clonotype was observed at least ten times. One end of the junction does not line up with germline, which may come from a read error. As an off-target read in a library built for alpha chains, this beta chain has a frequency of little significance. Here the CDR3 reads CSAGERDYRRGEQFF. As DNA, the CDR3 is TGCAGTGCTGGAGAGCGGGACTACCGTAGGGGTGAGCAGTTCTTC. The rearrangement joins TRBV20-1 to TRBJ2-1; the match to TRBD2 covers 7 bases. The CDR3 is made up of 15 amino acids. Germline V lookup: CDR1 DFQATT, CDR2 SNEGSKA (reference sequence).

This clonotype was observed at least ten times. This beta chain is an unintended read in a library built for alpha chains; its size means little. The rearrangement uses TRBV6-2 or TRBV6-3 and TRBJ2-3; no clear D. Germline loops: CDR1 MNHEY, CDR2 SVGEGT. V was shortened by 7 bases and J by 4 bases, with 3 bases between the two germline ends. CDR3 length: 10 amino acids. The CDR3 sequence: CASNPDTQYF. CDR3 nucleotides: TGTGCCAGCAATCCAGATACGCAGTATTTT.

This clonotype has a count of ten or more. Because this beta chain is a stray read in a library intended to capture alpha chains, its abundance should not be given much weight. The chain links TRBV12-3 or TRBV12-4 to TRBJ2-1; TRBD2 matches at 8 bases. With V trimmed by 8 bases and J by 5 bases, 5 bases remained unmatched. The CDR3 extends over 13 amino acids. CDR3 amino acids: CASRTSFHNEQFF. The CDR3 DNA reads TGTGCCAGCCGGACTAGCTTTCACAATGAGCAGTTCTTC.

This clonotype was recorded at least ten times. This beta chain is an off-target read within a library intended for alpha chains, so its frequency means little. The CDR3 DNA reads as TGTGCCAGCTACCCCTACCCCCAGGGAACCGACTATGGCTACACCTTC. Its protein is CASYPYPQGTDYGYTF. The rearrangement links TRBV6-5 to TRBJ1-2, with a possible D match to TRBD1 (5 bases). Germline V lookup: CDR1 MNHEY, CDR2 SVGAGI. CDR3 size: 16 residues. V dropped 8 bases and J dropped 3 bases, with 22 bases sitting between them.

To note about this clonotype: This beta chain is an off-target read within a library intended for alpha chains, so its frequency means little. The chain employs TRBV19 and TRBJ2-7; D assignment may be TRBD1 or TRBD2 (5 bases each). The CDR3 loop spans 14 amino acids. V lost 7 bases to trimming and J lost 0 bases, with 13 bases between them. Looked up from germline, CDR1 is LNHDA and CDR2 is SQIVND (reference sequence). The CDR3 region is CASKAGASSYEQYF. The CDR3 DNA sequence: TGTGCCAGTAAAGCCGGGGCGAGCTCCTACGAGCAGTACTTC.